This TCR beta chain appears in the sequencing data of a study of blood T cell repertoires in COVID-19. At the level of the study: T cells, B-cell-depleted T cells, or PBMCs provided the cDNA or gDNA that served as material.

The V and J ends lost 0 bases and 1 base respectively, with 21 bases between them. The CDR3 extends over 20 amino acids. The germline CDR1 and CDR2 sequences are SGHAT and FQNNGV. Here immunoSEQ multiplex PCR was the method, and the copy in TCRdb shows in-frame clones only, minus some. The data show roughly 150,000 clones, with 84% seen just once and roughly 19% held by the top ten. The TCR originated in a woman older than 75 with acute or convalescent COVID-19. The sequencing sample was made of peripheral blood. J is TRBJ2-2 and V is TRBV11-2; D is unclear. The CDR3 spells CASSLEPPSGYDGNTGELFF. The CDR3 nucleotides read TGTGCCAGCAGCTTAGAACCCCCTAGTGGGTATGATGGGAACACCGGGGAGCTGTTTTTT.